This T cell receptor (beta chain) was documented in a study of shared clonotypes between healthy human individuals. Here immunoSEQ multiplex PCR was the method, and the copy in TCRdb shows in-frame clones only, minus some. The sample contains roughly 650,000 clones, approximately 96% of which appear only once. Germline assignment: CDR1 SGDLS and CDR2 YYNGEE. V was pared by 5 bases and J by 4 bases, with 5 bases of the junction left unmatched. The CDR3 contains 13 residues. CD45RO negativity and positive selection for CCR7 defined naive CD8 cells, a population that excluded terminally differentiated effector memory CD45RA+ cells.

Sequences were obtained from naive CD8+ T cells sorted from blood. This receptor was taken from a woman aged 25 to 45 in good health. The chain combines TRBV9 with TRBJ1-2; 7 bases match TRBD1. The CDR3 nucleotides read TGTGCCAGCAGTGGAGGGGGCATCTATGGCTACACCTTC. As protein: CASSGGGIYGYTF.